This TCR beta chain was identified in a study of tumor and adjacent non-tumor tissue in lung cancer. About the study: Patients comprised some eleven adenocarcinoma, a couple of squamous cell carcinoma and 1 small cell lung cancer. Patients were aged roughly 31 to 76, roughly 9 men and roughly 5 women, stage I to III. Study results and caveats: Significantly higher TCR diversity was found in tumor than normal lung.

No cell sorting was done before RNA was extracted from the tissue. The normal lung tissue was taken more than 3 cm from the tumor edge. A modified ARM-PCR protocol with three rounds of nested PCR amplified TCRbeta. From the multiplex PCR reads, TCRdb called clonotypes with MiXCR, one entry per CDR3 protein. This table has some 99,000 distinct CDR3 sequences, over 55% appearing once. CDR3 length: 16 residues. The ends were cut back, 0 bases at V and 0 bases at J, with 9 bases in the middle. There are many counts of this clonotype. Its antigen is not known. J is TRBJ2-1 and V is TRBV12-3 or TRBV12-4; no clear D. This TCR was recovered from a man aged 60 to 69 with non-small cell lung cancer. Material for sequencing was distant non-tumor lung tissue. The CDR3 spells CASSLAGASSYNEQFF. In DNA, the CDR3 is TGTGCCAGCAGTTTAGCCGGAGCCAGCTCCTACAATGAGCAGTTCTTC.